These 7 T cell receptor beta chains came from one sample sequenced in a study of T-cell reconstitution after alpha-beta-depleted transplantation in children. Unique molecular identifiers featured in how the TCRbeta library was prepared. TCRdb reprocessed the PCR reads via MiXCR and lists one record per CDR3 protein. The profile shows approximately 85,000 distinct CDR3 sequences, roughly 15% of them singletons. Sample: PBMCs, mostly from graft donor cells, taken 180 days after TCRalphabeta/CD19-depleted stem cell transplant. The receptors were sampled from a male patient between 2 and 10 years old who had a stem cell transplant for acute lymphoblastic leukemia, so the T cells may come from the graft donor.

The chain is built from TRBV18 and TRBJ1-3; no clear D gene. The germline V gene has CDR1 KGHSH and CDR2 LQKENI. Trimming pared 1 base from V and 0 bases from J, leaving 4 bases between. There are 14 residues in the CDR3. CDR3 DNA sequence: TGTGCCAGCTCACCACTGGACTCTGGAAACACCATATATTTT. Its protein product is CASSPLDSGNTIYF.

This clonotype was seen repeatedly, ten times or more. The chain carries TRBV5-1 and TRBJ2-7, with D uncertain. Germline values: CDR1 SGHRS, CDR2 YFSETQ. The CDR3 extends over 13 amino acids. V was cut by 2 bases and J by 0 bases, with 6 bases left in between. The CDR3 DNA sequence: TGCGCCAGCAGCTTTGAGAGCTCCTACGAGCAGTACTTC. Its protein product is CASSFESSYEQYF.

This clonotype was recorded a few times. This sequence joins TRBV24-1 and TRBJ2-3, with D possibly matching TRBD2 (6 bases). The V and J ends lost 5 bases and 5 bases respectively, with 13 bases between them. The CDR3 consists of 14 residues. In germline, CDR1 is KGHDR, CDR2 SFDVKD. In DNA form, the CDR3 reads TGTGCCACCAGTGGGTCCGGGGGAGGAGATACGCAGTATTTT. Translating gives CATSGSGGGDTQYF.

Comment on this clonotype: One junction end does not reproduce the germline sequence, and a read error may be involved. The chain uses TRBV7-2 and TRBJ1-2; D is uncertain. This CDR3 spans 13 amino acids. Germline V gene sequence: CDR1 SGHTA, CDR2 FQGNSA. CDR3 DNA: TGTGCCAGCCGTTACCCCTTTAACAATGGCTACACCTTC. It yields the protein CASRYPFNNGYTF. Based on the CDR3 plus reference TRBV7-2 and TRBJ1-2, the full variable domain is GAGVSQSPSNKVTEKGKDVELRCDPISGHTALYWYRQSLGQGLEFLIYFQGNSAPDKSGLPSDRFSAERTGGSVSTLTIQRTQQEDSAVYLCASRYPFNNGYTFGSGTRLTVV.

The table lists this clonotype with a few counts. The rearrangement uses TRBV7-9 and TRBJ2-7, with a possible D match to TRBD1 (5 bases). Germline V CDR1 and CDR2: SEHNR, FQNEAQ (reference sequence). This CDR3 is 15 amino acids long. Trimming cost V 8 bases and J 2 bases, with 19 bases left between them. The CDR3 sequence is CASGDQGRNPYEQYF. Written as DNA, the CDR3 is TGTGCCAGCGGAGACCAGGGTAGAAACCCCTACGAGCAGTACTTC.

The sample holds a few counts of this clonotype. The chain is built from TRBV27 and TRBJ1-1, with unresolved D. Germline V lookup: CDR1 MNHEY, CDR2 SMNVEV (reference sequence). V dropped 8 bases and J dropped 4 bases, with 14 bases sitting between them. The CDR3 consists of 13 residues. The CDR3 nucleotides are TGTGCCAGCGGGCTTGAGGGTTTCACTGAAGCTTTCTTT. Protein product: CASGLEGFTEAFF.

The chain recombines TRBV7-9 with TRBJ2-7, with unresolved D. The CDR3 contains 14 residues. With 1 base removed from V and 2 bases from J, the gap between germline ends came to 9 bases. In germline, CDR1 is SEHNR, CDR2 FQNEAQ (reference sequence). The CDR3 here is CASSLVSETYEQYF. The DNA for the CDR3 is TGTGCCAGCAGCTTAGTGTCGGAAACCTACGAGCAGTACTTC.